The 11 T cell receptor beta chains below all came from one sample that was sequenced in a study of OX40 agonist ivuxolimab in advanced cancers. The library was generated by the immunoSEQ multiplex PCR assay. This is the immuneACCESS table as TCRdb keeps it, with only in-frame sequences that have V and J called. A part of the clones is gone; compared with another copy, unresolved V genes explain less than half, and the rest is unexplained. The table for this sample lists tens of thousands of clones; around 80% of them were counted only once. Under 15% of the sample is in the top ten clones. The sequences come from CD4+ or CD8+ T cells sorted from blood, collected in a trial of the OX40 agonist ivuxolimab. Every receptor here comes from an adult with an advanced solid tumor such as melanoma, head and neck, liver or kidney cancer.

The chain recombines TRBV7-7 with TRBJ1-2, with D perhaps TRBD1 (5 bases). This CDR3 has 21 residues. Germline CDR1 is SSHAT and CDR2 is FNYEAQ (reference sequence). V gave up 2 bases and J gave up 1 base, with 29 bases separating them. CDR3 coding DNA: TGTGCCAGCAGCTTATCTTCGAGATGGGAGGGCAGGGAAAAGGGTAACTATGGCTACACCTTC. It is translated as CASSLSSRWEGREKGNYGYTF. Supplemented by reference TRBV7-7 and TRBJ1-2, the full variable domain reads GAGVSQSPRYKVTKRGQDVTLRCDPISSHATLYWYQQALGQGPEFLTYFNYEAQPDKSGLPSDRFSAERPEGSISTLTIQRTEQRDSAMYRCASSLSSRWEGREKGNYGYTFGSGTRLTVV.

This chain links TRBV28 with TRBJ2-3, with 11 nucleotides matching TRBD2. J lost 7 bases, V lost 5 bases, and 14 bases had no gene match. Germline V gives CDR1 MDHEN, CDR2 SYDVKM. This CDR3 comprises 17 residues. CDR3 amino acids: CASSNWEPSGRLNTQYF. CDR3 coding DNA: TGTGCCAGCAGTAACTGGGAACCTAGCGGGAGGTTAAATACGCAGTATTTT. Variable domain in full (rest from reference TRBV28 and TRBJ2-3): DVKVTQSSRYLVKRTGEKVFLECVQDMDHENMFWYRQDPGLGLRLIYFSYDVKMKEKGDIPEGYSVSREKKERFSLILESASTNQTSMYLCASSNWEPSGRLNTQYFGPGTRLTVL.

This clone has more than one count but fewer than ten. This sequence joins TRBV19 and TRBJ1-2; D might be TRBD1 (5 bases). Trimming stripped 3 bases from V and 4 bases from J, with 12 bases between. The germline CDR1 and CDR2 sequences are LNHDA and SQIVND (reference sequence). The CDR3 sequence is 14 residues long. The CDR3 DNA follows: TGTGCCAGTAGTATCCGGAACAGGCGCTATGGCTACACCTTC. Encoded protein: CASSIRNRRYGYTF.

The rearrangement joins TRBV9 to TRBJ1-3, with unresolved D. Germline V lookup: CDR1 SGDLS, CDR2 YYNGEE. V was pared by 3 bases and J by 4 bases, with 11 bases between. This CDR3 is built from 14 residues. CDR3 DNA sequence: TGTGCCAGCAGCGAATCTACAGTAGGAAACACCATATATTTT. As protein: CASSESTVGNTIYF.

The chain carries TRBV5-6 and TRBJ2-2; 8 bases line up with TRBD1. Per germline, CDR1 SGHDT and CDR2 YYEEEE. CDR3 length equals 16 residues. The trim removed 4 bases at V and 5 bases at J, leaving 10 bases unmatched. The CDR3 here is CASSDRGPAGTGELFF. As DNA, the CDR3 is TGTGCCAGCAGCGACAGGGGACCTGCTGGAACCGGGGAGCTGTTTTTT.

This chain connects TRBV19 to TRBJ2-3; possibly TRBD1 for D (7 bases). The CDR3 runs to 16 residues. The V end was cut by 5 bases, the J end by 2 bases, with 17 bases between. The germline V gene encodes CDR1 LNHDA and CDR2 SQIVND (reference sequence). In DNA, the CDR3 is TGTGCCAGTAGTGCTCAACAGGGGACTCCCACAGATACGCAGTATTTT. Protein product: CASSAQQGTPTDTQYF.

The CDR3 here is CASSLEAGLSGNTIYF. The CDR3 region has the DNA TGTGCCAGCAGCTTAGAGGCGGGGTTGTCTGGAAACACCATATATTTT. This chain joins TRBV7-8 and TRBJ1-3, with D unresolved. Germline V gene data show CDR1 as SGHVS and CDR2 as FQNEAQ. V lost 1 base and J 1 base, leaving 11 bases between the germline ends. There are 16 residues in the CDR3.

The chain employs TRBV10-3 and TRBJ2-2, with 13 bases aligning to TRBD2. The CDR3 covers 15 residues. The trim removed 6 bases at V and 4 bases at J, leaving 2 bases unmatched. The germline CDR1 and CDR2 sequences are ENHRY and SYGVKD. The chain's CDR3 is CAIRGLAGSTGELFF. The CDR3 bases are TGTGCCATCAGGGGACTAGCGGGAAGCACCGGGGAGCTGTTTTTT.

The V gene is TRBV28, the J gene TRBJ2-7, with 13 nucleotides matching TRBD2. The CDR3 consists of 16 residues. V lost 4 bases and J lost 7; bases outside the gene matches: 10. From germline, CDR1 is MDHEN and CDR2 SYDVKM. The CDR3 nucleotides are TGTGCCAGCAGTTCCTTAAGACTAGCGGGAGGAGGTGAGCAGTACTTC. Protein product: CASSSLRLAGGGEQYF.

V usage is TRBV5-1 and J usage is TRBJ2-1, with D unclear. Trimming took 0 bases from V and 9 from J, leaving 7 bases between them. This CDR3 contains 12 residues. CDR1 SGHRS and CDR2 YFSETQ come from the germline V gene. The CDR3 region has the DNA TGCGCCAGCAGCTTGGATAATCCTGAGCAGTTCTTC. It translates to CASSLDNPEQFF.

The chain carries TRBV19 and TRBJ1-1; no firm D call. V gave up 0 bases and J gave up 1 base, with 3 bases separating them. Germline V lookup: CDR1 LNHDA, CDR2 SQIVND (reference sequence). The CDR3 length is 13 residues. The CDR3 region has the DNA TGTGCCAGTAGTATAGATTGGAACACTGAAGCTTTCTTT. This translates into CASSIDWNTEAFF.